This TCR beta chain derives from a study of cytomegalovirus exposure and HLA in healthy donors. The study's findings and limits: In a later analysis, at a false discovery rate of 0.05, roughly 16,000 TCR beta sequences matched HLA alleles.

Points on this clone: Antigen unknown. The same CDR3 arises from other DNA sequences in this sample as well.

The PCR ran on 60 Vbeta and 13 Jbeta primers. Profiling relied on immunoSEQ multiplex PCR, and the TCRdb table lists in-frame clones only, not all of them. The sample holds fewer than 80,000 clones, more than 60% seen once. The CDR3 is 13 residues long. V was cut by 6 bases and J by 6 bases, with 15 bases left in between. Germline lookup yields CDR1 SGHTA and CDR2 FQGNSA. Sequencing was performed on PBMCs. The V and J genes are TRBV7-2 and TRBJ2-7; no firm D call. This TCR derives from a woman aged 40 to 55 in good health and CMV-seropositive. CDR3: CASSLSPLREQYF. In DNA, the CDR3 is TGTGCCAGCAGTCTTTCCCCCCTCCGCGAGCAGTACTTC.